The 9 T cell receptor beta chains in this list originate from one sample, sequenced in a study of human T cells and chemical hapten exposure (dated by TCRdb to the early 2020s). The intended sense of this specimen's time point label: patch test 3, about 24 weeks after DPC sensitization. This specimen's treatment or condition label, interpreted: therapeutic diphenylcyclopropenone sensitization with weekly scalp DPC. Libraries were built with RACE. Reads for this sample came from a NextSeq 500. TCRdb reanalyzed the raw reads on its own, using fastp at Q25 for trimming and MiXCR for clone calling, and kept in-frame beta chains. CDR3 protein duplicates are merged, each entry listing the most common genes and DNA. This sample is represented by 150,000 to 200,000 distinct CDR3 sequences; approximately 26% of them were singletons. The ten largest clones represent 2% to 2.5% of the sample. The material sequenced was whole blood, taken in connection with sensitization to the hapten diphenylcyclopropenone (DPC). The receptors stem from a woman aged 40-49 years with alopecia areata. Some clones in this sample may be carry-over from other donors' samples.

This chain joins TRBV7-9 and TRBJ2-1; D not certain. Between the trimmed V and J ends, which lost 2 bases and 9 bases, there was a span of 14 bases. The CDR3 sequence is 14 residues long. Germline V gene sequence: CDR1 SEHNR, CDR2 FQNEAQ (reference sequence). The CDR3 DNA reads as TGTGCCAGCAGCTTAACCTCCCCCAGTACTGAGCAGTTCTTC. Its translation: CASSLTSPSTEQFF.

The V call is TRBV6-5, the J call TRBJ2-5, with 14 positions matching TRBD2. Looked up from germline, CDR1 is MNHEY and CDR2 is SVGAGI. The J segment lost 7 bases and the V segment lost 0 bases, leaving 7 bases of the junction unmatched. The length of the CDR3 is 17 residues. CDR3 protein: CASSYSRLAGGPGTQYF. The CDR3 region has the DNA TGTGCCAGCAGTTACTCCCGACTAGCGGGAGGGCCTGGGACCCAGTACTTC.

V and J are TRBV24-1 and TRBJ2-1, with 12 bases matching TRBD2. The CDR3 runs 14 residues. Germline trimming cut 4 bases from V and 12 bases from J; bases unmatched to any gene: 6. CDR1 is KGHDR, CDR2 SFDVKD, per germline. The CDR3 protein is CATSEPGLAGRQFF. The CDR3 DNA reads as TGTGCCACCAGTGAACCCGGACTAGCGGGAAGGCAGTTCTTC.

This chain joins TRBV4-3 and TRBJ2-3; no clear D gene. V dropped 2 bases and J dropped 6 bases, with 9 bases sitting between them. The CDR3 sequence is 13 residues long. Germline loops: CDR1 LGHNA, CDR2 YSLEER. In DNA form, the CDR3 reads TGCGCCAGCAGCCAAATGGAAAAGGATACGCAGTATTTT. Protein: CASSQMEKDTQYF.

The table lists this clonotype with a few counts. CDR3: CASSLATASNYGYTF. For the CDR3, the DNA is TGTGCCAGCAGCTTAGCGACAGCAAGCAACTATGGCTACACCTTC. The V call is TRBV7-2, the J call TRBJ1-2; TRBD1 might be the D (5 bases). CDR1 is SGHTA, CDR2 FQGNSA, per germline. Between the trimmed V and J ends, which lost 0 bases and 2 bases, there was a span of 10 bases. CDR3 length: 15 amino acids.

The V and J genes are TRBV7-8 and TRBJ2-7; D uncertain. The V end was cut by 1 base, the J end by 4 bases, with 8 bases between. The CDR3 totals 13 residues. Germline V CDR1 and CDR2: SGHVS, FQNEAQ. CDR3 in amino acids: CASSLEIGYEQYF. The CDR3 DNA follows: TGTGCCAGCAGCTTAGAAATCGGGTACGAGCAGTACTTC.

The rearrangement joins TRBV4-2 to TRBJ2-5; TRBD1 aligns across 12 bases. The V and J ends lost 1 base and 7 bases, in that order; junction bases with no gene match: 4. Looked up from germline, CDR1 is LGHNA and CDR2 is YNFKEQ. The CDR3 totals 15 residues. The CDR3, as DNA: TGTGCCAGCAGCCAAGGGGGGACAGGGGGCGGGACCCAGTACTTC. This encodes CASSQGGTGGGTQYF.

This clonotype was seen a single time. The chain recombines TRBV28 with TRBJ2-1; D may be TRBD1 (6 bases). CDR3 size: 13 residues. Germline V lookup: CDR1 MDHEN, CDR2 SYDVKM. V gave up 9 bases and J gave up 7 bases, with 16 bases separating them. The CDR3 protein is CASYVTGTNEQFF. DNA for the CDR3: TGTGCCAGTTACGTAACCGGGACAAATGAGCAGTTCTTC.

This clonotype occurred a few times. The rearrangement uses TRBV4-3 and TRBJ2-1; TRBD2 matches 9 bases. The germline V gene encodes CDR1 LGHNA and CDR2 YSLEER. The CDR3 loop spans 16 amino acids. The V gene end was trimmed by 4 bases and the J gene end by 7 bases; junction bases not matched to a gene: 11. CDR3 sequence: CASSPMVAGGWNEQFF. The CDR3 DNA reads TGCGCCAGCAGCCCTATGGTGGCGGGAGGGTGGAATGAGCAGTTCTTC.